This entry lists 24 T cell receptor beta chains sequenced from one sample in a study of a mutant IDH1 vaccine in newly diagnosed glioma. These receptors have no identified antigens. Time point indicated: week 11, during vaccination. In the vaccine, a single dose held 300 ug of the mutant IDH1 20-mer peptide, along with topical imiquimod. Sequencing used immunoSEQ multiplex PCR; TCRdb keeps in-frame clones, though not all of them. The data show about 130,000 clones, about 80% seen once. Sequencing was performed on PBMCs, taken from a glioma patient whose treatment included an IDH1 peptide vaccine. The receptors stem from a man aged 35 to 55 with glioma.

The chain has TRBV5-1 and TRBJ2-3; 8 bases align to TRBD2. The ends lost 4 bases at V and 1 base at J; junction bases unmatched: 2. Germline CDR1 is SGHRS and CDR2 is YFSETQ. The CDR3 has 14 residues. CDR3 nucleotides: TGCGCCAGCAGCCCGGGACTAGGCACAGATACGCAGTATTTT. Translating gives CASSPGLGTDTQYF.

The V gene is TRBV12-5, the J gene TRBJ2-7; D is uncertain. This CDR3 is 13 amino acids long. V was pared by 7 bases and J by 3 bases, with 13 bases between. The germline V gene has CDR1 LGHNT and CDR2 FRNRAP. CDR3 nucleotide sequence: TGTGCTAGTGCCCCACCCCCCTTCTACGAGCAGTACTTC. Protein sequence: CASAPPPFYEQYF.

The chain recombines TRBV29-1 with TRBJ2-3; a weak D match, TRBD1 (5 bases). From germline, CDR1 is SQVTM and CDR2 ANQGSEA. Trimming removed 6 bases from V and 4 bases from J, with 23 bases in between. The CDR3 covers 16 residues. The CDR3 nucleotides are TGCAGCGTCGTCACCCTGGGGCGGCTAGGGTCAGATACGCAGTATTTT. It specifies CSVVTLGRLGSDTQYF.

The chain has TRBV5-4 and TRBJ1-1, with unresolved D. The V end lost 0 bases, the J end lost 1 base, and 7 bases lay between the germline ends. This CDR3 has 14 amino acids. CDR1 SGHNT and CDR2 YYREEE come from the germline V gene (reference sequence). CDR3 DNA sequence: TGTGCCAGCAGCTTGGGTCCGGGGAACACTGAAGCTTTCTTT. This sequence encodes CASSLGPGNTEAFF.

This chain links TRBV28 with TRBJ1-1; D might be TRBD1 (6 bases). Between the trimmed V and J ends, which lost 4 bases and 5 bases, there was a span of 11 bases. In germline, CDR1 is MDHEN, CDR2 SYDVKM. There are 13 residues in the CDR3. The CDR3 loop reads CASSSYRVTEAFF. The CDR3 DNA reads TGTGCCAGCAGTTCATACAGGGTGACTGAAGCTTTCTTT.

The chain couples TRBV6-1 to TRBJ1-5; no reliable D call. Germline lookup yields CDR1 MNHNS and CDR2 SASEGT. The CDR3 consists of 14 residues. Trimming stripped 9 bases from V and 1 base from J, with 13 bases between. CDR3 sequence: CASDQGNSNQPQHF. The CDR3 nucleotides read TGTGCCAGTGATCAAGGGAACAGCAATCAGCCCCAGCATTTT.

V is TRBV6-8 and J is TRBJ2-1; 12 nucleotides line up with TRBD2. J lost 7 bases, V lost 0 bases, and 4 bases had no gene match. The CDR3 is made up of 16 amino acids. Germline CDR1 is MNHGY and CDR2 is SAAAGT. The CDR3 is CASSYSILAGGNEQFF. CDR3 coding DNA: TGTGCCAGCAGTTACTCAATACTAGCGGGGGGTAATGAGCAGTTCTTC.

J is TRBJ2-5 and V is TRBV19, with D perhaps matching TRBD1 (5 bases). V lost 1 base and J lost 3, with 6 bases in between. Germline V CDR1 and CDR2: LNHDA, SQIVND (reference sequence). The length of the CDR3 is 13 residues. The CDR3 loop is CASSIGREETQYF. The CDR3 coding sequence is TGTGCCAGTAGTATAGGCAGGGAAGAGACCCAGTACTTC.

This rearrangement joins TRBV5-1 to TRBJ2-7, with 7 bases lining up with TRBD1. The junction had 3 bases not matched to a gene; V was cut back by 1 base and J by 5 bases. The CDR3 covers 13 residues. Germline CDR1 SGHRS, CDR2 YFSETQ. The CDR3 loop reads CASSLTRGHEQYF. CDR3 in DNA: TGCGCCAGCAGCTTGACTAGGGGGCACGAGCAGTACTTC.

The chain carries TRBV27 and TRBJ2-2, with D possibly matching TRBD1 (6 bases). The CDR3 has 16 amino acids. Trimming shortened V by 3 bases and J by 4 bases, and 15 bases separated the two germline ends. Germline V gives CDR1 MNHEY, CDR2 SMNVEV (reference sequence). CDR3 sequence: CASSFAGASVTGELFF. The CDR3 bases are TGTGCCAGCAGTTTCGCAGGGGCCTCGGTCACCGGGGAGCTGTTTTTT.

This sequence joins TRBV2 and TRBJ1-3; D unclear. The V end was cut by 7 bases, the J end by 0 bases, with 13 bases between. This CDR3 is built from 15 residues. Germline V gene sequence: CDR1 SNHLY, CDR2 FYNNEI. The CDR3 nucleotides are TGTGCCAGCACCCCGACTTCCCGCTCTGGAAACACCATATATTTT. Protein sequence: CASTPTSRSGNTIYF.

This sequence joins TRBV15 and TRBJ2-2; TRBD1 matches at 9 bases. The V and J ends lost 0 bases and 3 bases, in that order; junction bases with no gene match: 11. CDR1 and CDR2 from the germline V gene are LNHNV and YYDKDF (reference sequence). The CDR3 length is 19 residues. This chain's CDR3 is CATSRDPADRGWDTGELFF. CDR3 nucleotide sequence: TGTGCCACCAGCAGAGACCCCGCCGACAGGGGGTGGGACACCGGGGAGCTGTTTTTT.

This chain joins TRBV19 and TRBJ1-2; no firm D call. Germline CDR1 and CDR2: LNHDA and SQIVND (reference sequence). Trimming took 6 bases from V and 2 from J, leaving 7 bases between them. CDR3 length: 12 amino acids. The CDR3 DNA is TGTGCCAGTAGGCCCGACAACTATGGCTACACCTTC. Protein product: CASRPDNYGYTF.

The gene calls are TRBV29-1 and TRBJ1-1, with 9 positions matching TRBD1. Per the germline V gene, CDR1 is SQVTM and CDR2 is ANQGSEA. The J segment lost 2 bases and the V segment lost 5 bases, leaving 9 bases of the junction unmatched. The CDR3 has 15 residues. The CDR3 protein is CSVLSTGGGNTEAFF. In DNA form, the CDR3 reads TGCAGCGTTCTCTCCACAGGGGGCGGAAACACTGAAGCTTTCTTT.

The rearrangement joins TRBV12-5 to TRBJ1-2, with 8 bases aligning to TRBD1. Per the germline V gene, CDR1 is LGHNT and CDR2 is FRNRAP. The CDR3 is 13 amino acids. V was clipped by 1 base and J by 8 bases; unmatched bases: 3. CDR3 DNA sequence: TGTGCTAGTGGTTTGGGACAGGGGAAAGGCTACACCTTC. Translation: CASGLGQGKGYTF.

This clone was found a few times. The V and J genes are TRBV30 and TRBJ1-1; D is unclear. Trimming stripped 0 bases from V and 2 bases from J, with 10 bases between. Germline CDR1 reads GTSNPN; CDR2 reads SVGIG (reference sequence). The CDR3 has 14 amino acids. CDR3 coding DNA: TGTGCCTGGAGTGTAAAAGGCGCTAACACTGAAGCTTTCTTT. It is translated as CAWSVKGANTEAFF.

This clone was picked up a small number of times. The chain couples TRBV30 to TRBJ1-1, with D uncertain. V lost 0 bases to trimming and J lost 3 bases, with 5 bases between them. This CDR3 has 12 residues. The germline V gene has CDR1 GTSNPN and CDR2 SVGIG (reference sequence). This CDR3 is CAWSVSYTEAFF. As DNA, the CDR3 is TGTGCCTGGAGTGTATCGTACACTGAAGCTTTCTTT.

This clone occurred once. The rearrangement uses TRBV28 and TRBJ2-5; TRBD2 agrees at 7 bases. After removal of 4 bases from V and 5 bases from J, the junction contained 13 bases not matched to a gene. This CDR3 comprises 16 residues. Germline V lookup: CDR1 MDHEN, CDR2 SYDVKM. CDR3 sequence (DNA): TGTGCCAGCAGTTCTCCCTCTCGGGGGAGGGTCGAGACCCAGTACTTC. Translating it yields CASSSPSRGRVETQYF.

The chain uses TRBV28 and TRBJ1-2; the D is unclear. CDR1 is MDHEN, CDR2 SYDVKM, per germline. Trimming shortened V by 8 bases and J by 0 bases, and 10 bases separated the two germline ends. This CDR3 has 13 amino acids. The CDR3 here is CASEISTNYGYTF. In DNA, the CDR3 is TGTGCCAGCGAAATATCTACTAACTATGGCTACACCTTC.

Concerning this clone: In the same sample, other DNA sequences code for this CDR3. The chain couples TRBV30 to TRBJ2-2, with D unresolved. Germline V CDR1 and CDR2: GTSNPN, SVGIG (reference sequence). Trimming took off 5 bases at V and 7 bases at J, with 14 bases between the two ends. The CDR3 has 13 residues. DNA for the CDR3: TGTGCCTGGCACAAAGGGTGGAACGGGGAGCTGTTTTTT. Encoded protein: CAWHKGWNGELFF.

V usage is TRBV28 and J usage is TRBJ2-1; 10 bases map to TRBD2. V was pared by 4 bases and J by 1 base, with 1 base of the junction left unmatched. CDR1 MDHEN and CDR2 SYDVKM come from the germline V gene. CDR3 length equals 15 residues. CDR3 DNA sequence: TGTGCCAGCAGTTGGACTAGCGGTTCCTACAATGAGCAGTTCTTC. Translation: CASSWTSGSYNEQFF.

The chain recombines TRBV29-1 with TRBJ1-3; a possible D gene is TRBD1 (5 bases). Trimming took 4 bases from V and 7 from J, leaving 14 bases between them. Looked up from germline, CDR1 is SQVTM and CDR2 is ANQGSEA. CDR3 length equals 13 residues. As DNA, the CDR3 is TGCAGCGTTGCCCGGGACTTGAGGAACACCATATATTTT. Amino acid sequence: CSVARDLRNTIYF.

The V and J genes are TRBV7-9 and TRBJ1-2; 7 nucleotides match TRBD1. Germline-derived CDR1 and CDR2 are SEHNR and FQNEAQ (reference sequence). The CDR3 loop spans 15 amino acids. Trimming removed 5 bases from V and 4 bases from J; junction bases left unmatched: 10. The CDR3 protein is CASSPGTEKTYGYTF. The CDR3 DNA follows: TGTGCCAGCAGCCCCGGGACAGAGAAGACCTATGGCTACACCTTC.

This chain connects TRBV20-1 to TRBJ2-1, with D unclear. Trimming cost V 4 bases and J 7 bases, with 8 bases left between them. Germline values: CDR1 DFQATT, CDR2 SNEGSKA (reference sequence). This CDR3 contains 11 residues. Written as DNA, the CDR3 is TGCAGTGCTATCAGTTTAAATGAGCAGTTCTTC. This translates into CSAISLNEQFF.